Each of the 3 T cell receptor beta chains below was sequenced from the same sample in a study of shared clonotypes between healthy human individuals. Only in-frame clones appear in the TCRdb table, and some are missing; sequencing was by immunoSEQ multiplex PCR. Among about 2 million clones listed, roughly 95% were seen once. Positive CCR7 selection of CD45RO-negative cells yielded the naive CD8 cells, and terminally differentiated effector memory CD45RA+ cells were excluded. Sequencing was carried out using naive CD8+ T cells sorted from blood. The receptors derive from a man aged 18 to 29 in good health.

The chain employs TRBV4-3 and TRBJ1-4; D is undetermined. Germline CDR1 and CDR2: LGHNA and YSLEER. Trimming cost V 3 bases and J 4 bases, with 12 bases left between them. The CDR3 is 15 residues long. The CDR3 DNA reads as TGCGCCAGCAGCCAGGATACGGGCCTTAATGAAAAACTGTTTTTT. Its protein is CASSQDTGLNEKLFF.

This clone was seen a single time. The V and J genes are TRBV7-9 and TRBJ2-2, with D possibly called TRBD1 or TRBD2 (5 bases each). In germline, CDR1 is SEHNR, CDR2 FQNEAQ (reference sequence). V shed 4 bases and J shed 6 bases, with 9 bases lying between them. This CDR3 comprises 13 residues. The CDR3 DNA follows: TGTGCCAGCAGCTATCGGGGCGCCGGGGAGCTGTTTTTT. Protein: CASSYRGAGELFF.

The CDR3 DNA is TGTGCCAGCAGCTTAATGGCAGGGGGCATCTATGGCTACACCTTC. This gives the protein CASSLMAGGIYGYTF. The chain is built from TRBV13 and TRBJ1-2; 8 nucleotides agree with TRBD1. The CDR3 spans 15 residues. V lost 2 bases to trimming and J lost 4 bases; unmatched junction nucleotides: 6. Germline values: CDR1 PRHDT, CDR2 FYEKMQ (reference sequence).